A single sample gave rise to the 3 T cell receptor beta chains below, sequenced in a study of T cells in Graves' hyperthyroidism and ophthalmopathy. Using RNA transcripts as the source, TCR beta CDR3 regions were amplified. When the TCR CDR3 underwent first-round RT-PCR, the HTBI primer set was used. TCRdb itself ran the multiplex PCR reads through MiXCR, one entry per CDR3 protein. Here the sample spans around 400,000 distinct CDR3 sequences, approximately 25% being singletons. The sample consisted of blood. The receptor set was obtained from a man aged 45 to 65 with Graves' hyperthyroidism.

This chain connects TRBV29-1 to TRBJ1-4, with TRBD1 matching over 8 bases. This CDR3 spans 12 amino acids. The V gene's germline CDR1 is SQVTM and CDR2 ANQGSEA. The trim removed 6 bases at V and 6 bases at J, leaving 3 bases unmatched. The CDR3: CSVGTGDEKLFF. The CDR3 nucleotides read TGCAGCGTCGGGACAGGAGATGAAAAACTGTTTTTT.

This clonotype was found a few times. The chain recombines TRBV10-3 with TRBJ1-2, with D uncertain. V lost 10 bases and J lost 3, with 12 bases in between. CDR1 is ENHRY and CDR2 is SYGVKD in the germline V gene. CDR3 length: 12 residues. CDR3 protein: CATSWDHYGYTF. Written as DNA, the CDR3 is TGTGCCACTTCCTGGGATCACTATGGCTACACCTTC.

The V gene is TRBV6-1, the J gene TRBJ1-5; D ambiguous. The germline CDR1 and CDR2 sequences are MNHNS and SASEGT. Trimming removed 5 bases from V and 15 bases from J, with 17 bases in between. The CDR3 loop spans 12 amino acids. The CDR3 region has the DNA TGTGCCAGCAGTTCCGACGAGGCTGGGTGGCATTTT. Its protein product is CASSSDEAGWHF.